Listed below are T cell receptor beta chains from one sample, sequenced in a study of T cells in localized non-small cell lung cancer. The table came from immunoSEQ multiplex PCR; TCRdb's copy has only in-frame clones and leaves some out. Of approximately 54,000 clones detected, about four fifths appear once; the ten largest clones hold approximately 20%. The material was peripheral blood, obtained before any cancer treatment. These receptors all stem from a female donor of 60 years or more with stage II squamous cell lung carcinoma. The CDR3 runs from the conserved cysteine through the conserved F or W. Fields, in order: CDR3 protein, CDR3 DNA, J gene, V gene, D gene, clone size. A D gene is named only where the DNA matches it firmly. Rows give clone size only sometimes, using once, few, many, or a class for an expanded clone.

CDR3aa: CASSLDYSLGNTIYF
CDR3nt: TGCGCCAGCAGCTTGGATTACAGCCTTGGAAACACCATATATTTT
j_gene: TRBJ1-3
v_gene: TRBV5-1
d_gene: -
abundance: few

CDR3aa: CASSTVTWTNEAFF
CDR3nt: TGTGCCAGCAGCACAGTTACCTGGACAAATGAAGCTTTCTTT
j_gene: TRBJ1-1
v_gene: TRBV5-5
d_gene: -
abundance: once

CDR3aa: CASIAPDGFYGYTF
CDR3nt: TGTGCCAGTATCGCCCCGGACGGTTTCTATGGCTACACCTTC
j_gene: TRBJ1-2
v_gene: TRBV19
d_gene: -
abundance: once

CDR3aa: CASSPLPPIDEAFF
CDR3nt: TGTGCCAGTAGCCCCCTCCCCCCGATAGATGAAGCTTTCTTT
j_gene: TRBJ1-1
v_gene: TRBV19
d_gene: -
abundance: -

CDR3aa: CASSFRDRGSTDTQYF
CDR3nt: TGTGCCAGCAGTTTCCGAGACAGGGGTAGCACAGATACGCAGTATTTT
j_gene: TRBJ2-3
v_gene: TRBV27
d_gene: TRBD1
abundance: -

CDR3aa: CASSERGYYEQYF
CDR3nt: TGCGCCAGCAGCGAACGGGGGTACTACGAGCAGTACTTC
j_gene: TRBJ2-7
v_gene: TRBV10-2
d_gene: -
abundance: -

CDR3aa: CASSLDPGSPLHF
CDR3nt: TGTGCCAGCAGCTTAGATCCAGGGTCACCCCTCCACTTT
j_gene: TRBJ1-6
v_gene: TRBV7-2
d_gene: -
abundance: -

CDR3aa: CASSIDSYEQYF
CDR3nt: TGTGCCAGTAGTATCGACAGCTACGAGCAGTACTTC
j_gene: TRBJ2-7
v_gene: TRBV19
d_gene: -
abundance: once

CDR3aa: CAWNRGTATDTQYF
CDR3nt: TGTGCCTGGAATCGGGGGACAGCCACAGATACGCAGTATTTT
j_gene: TRBJ2-3
v_gene: TRBV30
d_gene: -
abundance: -

CDR3aa: CASSPDPYNSPLHF
CDR3nt: TGTGCCAGCAGCCCAGATCCTTATAATTCACCCCTCCACTTT
j_gene: TRBJ1-6
v_gene: TRBV7-9
d_gene: -
abundance: -

CDR3aa: CASSSGGRGTYEQYF
CDR3nt: TGTGCCAGCAGCTCAGGAGGGCGGGGGACCTACGAGCAGTACTTC
j_gene: TRBJ2-7
v_gene: TRBV7-2
d_gene: TRBD2
abundance: few

CDR3aa: CASKQDLIGGYTF
CDR3nt: TGTGCCAGTAAGCAAGATCTCATCGGTGGCTACACCTTC
j_gene: TRBJ1-2
v_gene: TRBV19
d_gene: -
abundance: -

CDR3aa: CASSSPRGAGSGANVLTF
CDR3nt: TGTGCCAGCAGCTCCCCGCGGGGGGCCGGGTCTGGGGCCAACGTCCTGACTTTC
j_gene: TRBJ2-6
v_gene: TRBV7-3
d_gene: TRBD2
abundance: -

CDR3aa: CASSLELAETQYF
CDR3nt: TGTGCCAGCAGCTTGGAACTAGCGGAGACCCAGTACTTC
j_gene: TRBJ2-5
v_gene: TRBV5-6
d_gene: TRBD2
abundance: few

CDR3aa: CASRGTQGLNQPQHF
CDR3nt: TGTGCCAGCAGGGGGACGCAGGGTCTTAATCAGCCCCAGCATTTT
j_gene: TRBJ1-5
v_gene: TRBV6-1
d_gene: -
abundance: -

CDR3aa: CASSQGEGLRTEAFF
CDR3nt: TGTGCCAGCAGCCAAGGAGAGGGGCTGAGGACTGAAGCTTTCTTT
j_gene: TRBJ1-1
v_gene: TRBV14
d_gene: -
abundance: -

CDR3aa: CASSLQGAPGLNTEAFF
CDR3nt: TGCGCCAGCAGCCTCCAGGGGGCGCCTGGGTTGAACACTGAAGCTTTCTTT
j_gene: TRBJ1-1
v_gene: TRBV4-1
d_gene: TRBD1
abundance: once

CDR3aa: CASSPLNEQFF
CDR3nt: TGTGCCAGCAGCCCTCTCAATGAGCAGTTCTTC
j_gene: TRBJ2-1
v_gene: TRBV14
d_gene: -
abundance: -

CDR3aa: CASSLSGQGRTEAFF
CDR3nt: TGTGCCAGCAGCTTATCGGGGCAGGGACGCACTGAAGCTTTCTTT
j_gene: TRBJ1-1
v_gene: TRBV7-9
d_gene: -
abundance: -

CDR3aa: CATSRREAFF
CDR3nt: TGTGCCACCAGTCGCAGGGAAGCTTTCTTT
j_gene: TRBJ1-1
v_gene: TRBV6-5
d_gene: -
abundance: -

CDR3aa: CASSPNSDTQYF
CDR3nt: TGTGCCAGCAGCCCTAATTCAGATACGCAGTATTTT
j_gene: TRBJ2-3
v_gene: TRBV6-6
d_gene: -
abundance: once

CDR3aa: CASSLGPALNTEAFF
CDR3nt: TGTGCCAGCAGCTTAGGACCGGCTTTGAACACTGAAGCTTTCTTT
j_gene: TRBJ1-1
v_gene: TRBV7-2
d_gene: -
abundance: few